These 27 T cell receptor beta chains were all obtained from the same sample, sequenced in a study of vaccination effects on CD4 cells after COVID-19. Assay used: immunoSEQ multiplex PCR; TCRdb lists only in-frame clones, some missing. The sample has 65,000 or so clones; more than 70% are singletons. CD4+ T cells specific for antigen were expanded with viral peptide pools by the ViraFEST assay before sequencing. After more than 8 days in culture, the CD4+ T cells were isolated. Vaccine recipients, nucleocapsid antibody negative, had no prior SARS-CoV-2 infection. Antigens of these TCRs are unknown. The sample was CD4+ T cells from PBMCs cultured with HCoV-NL63 spike peptides, taken before COVID-19 vaccination. All receptors come from a human donor who received a COVID-19 vaccine.

The chain is built from TRBV6-5 and TRBJ1-1; no reliable D call. CDR3 length equals 14 residues. V lost 0 bases, J lost 7 bases, and 12 bases lay in between. CDR1 and CDR2 from the germline V gene are MNHEY and SVGAGI. The CDR3 coding sequence is TGTGCCAGCAGTTACTCCAGCCGGCTGAGTGAAGCTTTCTTT. Encoded protein: CASSYSSRLSEAFF.

This sequence joins TRBV27 and TRBJ1-2, with a weak D call TRBD1 (5 bases). Germline V gene data show CDR1 as MNHEY and CDR2 as SMNVEV (reference sequence). Trimming stripped 3 bases from V and 6 bases from J, with 11 bases between. The CDR3 loop spans 13 amino acids. In DNA, the CDR3 is TGTGCCAGCAGTTTCGCAGGGCTAAATGGCTACACCTTC. This translates into CASSFAGLNGYTF.

The rearrangement joins TRBV7-2 to TRBJ2-7; possible D gene TRBD2, 5 bases. The CDR3 sequence is 15 residues long. CDR1 SGHTA and CDR2 FQGNSA come from the germline V gene. V lost 0 bases and J 4 bases, leaving 13 bases between the germline ends. In DNA, the CDR3 is TGTGCCAGCAGCTTAGCCATTGGCGGGCAATACGAGCAGTACGTC. Translated, it gives CASSLAIGGQYEQYV.

This chain links TRBV4-1 with TRBJ2-7; D not certain. There are 14 residues in the CDR3. The V gene's germline CDR1 is MGHRA and CDR2 YSYEKL. V lost 1 base and J lost 1, with 8 bases in between. The CDR3 nucleotides read TGCGCCAGCAGCCAAGTGTGGGCATCCTACGAGCAGTACGTC. Its translation: CASSQVWASYEQYV.

The V gene is TRBV7-9, the J gene TRBJ1-2; no definite D call. V was cut by 0 bases and J by 6 bases, with 8 bases left in between. The germline V gene encodes CDR1 SEHNR and CDR2 FQNEAQ (reference sequence). CDR3 length: 13 residues. CDR3: CASSLAGLDGYTF. CDR3 sequence (DNA): TGTGCCAGCAGCTTAGCCGGCCTGGATGGCTACACCTTC.

Details on this clone: Germline is not matched at one junction end, which may reflect a read error. The V and J genes are TRBV4-1 and TRBJ2-3; D might be TRBD1 (5 bases). Germline CDR1 is MGHRA and CDR2 is YSYEKL. The length of the CDR3 is 15 residues. CDR3: CASSLRQSGTDTQYF. For the CDR3, the DNA is TGCGCCAGCAGCCTACGACAGAGTGGCACGGATACGCAGTATTTT.

The rearrangement links TRBV7-2 to TRBJ2-7; 8 positions agree with TRBD1. Germline V CDR1 and CDR2: SGHTA, FQGNSA. V lost 3 bases, J lost 5 bases, and 3 bases stayed unmatched. The CDR3 consists of 13 residues. This CDR3 reads CASSLEQGDEQYV. The CDR3 DNA reads as TGTGCCAGCAGCTTGGAACAGGGGGACGAGCAGTACGTC.

The V gene is TRBV9, the J gene TRBJ2-5, with D unresolved. This CDR3 region has 15 residues. CDR1 is SGDLS, CDR2 YYNGEE, per germline. Trimming stripped 4 bases from V and 0 bases from J, with 13 bases between. The CDR3 sequence: CASSTIDAYQETQYF. The CDR3 DNA follows: TGTGCCAGCAGCACAATAGACGCATACCAAGAGACCCAGTACTTC. Complete variable domain (other parts from reference TRBV9 and TRBJ2-5): DSGVTQTPKHLITATGQRVTLRCSPRSGDLSVYWYQQSLDQGLQFLIQYYNGEERAKGNILERFSAQQFPDLHSELNLSSLELGDSALYFCASSTIDAYQETQYFGPGTRLLVL.

The chain links TRBV11-3 to TRBJ2-1; perhaps TRBD1 as D (5 bases). The CDR3 consists of 15 residues. Germline V gene lookup returns CDR1 SGHNT and CDR2 YENEEA. Trimming removed 5 bases at V and 5 bases at J, with 16 bases between. CDR3 in amino acids: CASSASRVPNNEQFF. In DNA, the CDR3 is TGTGCCAGCAGCGCCAGCAGGGTTCCCAACAATGAGCAGTTCTTC.

A single count supports this clone. This rearrangement joins TRBV24-1 to TRBJ2-2, with D possibly TRBD2 on 7 matching bases. The CDR3 has 17 residues. CDR1 is KGHDR, CDR2 SFDVKD, per germline. Trimming left V 4 bases short and J 6 bases short, with 20 bases between. CDR3 loop: CATSDPLGQGRAGELFF. CDR3 sequence (DNA): TGTGCCACCAGTGACCCCCTCGGTCAGGGGAGGGCCGGGGAGCTGTTTTTT.

This chain links TRBV12-3 or TRBV12-4 with TRBJ2-2; a possible D gene is TRBD2 (5 bases). Trimming shortened V by 6 bases and J by 7 bases, and 9 bases separated the two germline ends. CDR3 length equals 12 residues. CDR3 coding DNA: TGTGCCAGCAGGAGCGGATACGGGGAGCTGTTTTTT. This translates into CASRSGYGELFF.

The V gene is TRBV25-1, the J gene TRBJ1-1; D might be TRBD1 (5 bases). The V end lost 6 bases, the J end lost 0 bases, and 17 bases lay between the germline ends. The CDR3 loop spans 16 amino acids. Germline CDR1 MGHDK, CDR2 SYGVNS. CDR3 in DNA: TGTGCCAGCAGGGACACAGGAACCGTTCTGAACACTGAAGCTTTCTTT. Translation: CASRDTGTVLNTEAFF. The full variable domain, completed using reference TRBV25-1 and TRBJ1-1, is EADIYQTPRYLVIGTGKKITLECSQTMGHDKMYWYQQDPGMELHLIHYSYGVNSTEKGDLSSESTVSRIRTEHFPLTLESARPSHTSQYLCASRDTGTVLNTEAFFGQGTRLTVV.

The chain links TRBV19 to TRBJ1-2, with a weak D call TRBD1 (6 bases). Trimming took off 4 bases at V and 7 bases at J, with 16 bases between the two ends. Germline CDR1 is LNHDA and CDR2 is SQIVND (reference sequence). The CDR3 runs 14 residues. The CDR3 here is CASSKNRDARGYTF. The CDR3 bases are TGTGCCAGTAGTAAAAACAGGGATGCGCGTGGCTACACCTTC.

The V gene is TRBV18, the J gene TRBJ1-5, with D possibly matching TRBD1 (5 bases). V was cut by 1 base and J by 0 bases, with 7 bases left in between. The V gene's germline CDR1 is KGHSH and CDR2 LQKENI. The CDR3 spans 15 residues. CDR3 in amino acids: CASSPRQLSNQPQHF. DNA of the CDR3: TGTGCCAGCTCACCACGACAGCTTAGCAATCAGCCCCAGCATTTT.

The J gene is TRBJ2-2, the V gene TRBV6-5; 9 nucleotides agree with TRBD1. The germline CDR1 and CDR2 sequences are MNHEY and SVGAGI. Trimming took 5 bases from V and 3 from J; bases not matched to a gene: 4. This CDR3 region has 15 residues. The DNA of the CDR3 is TGTGCCAGCAGTAAGGACAGGGGTGACACCGGGGAGCTGTTTTTT. It yields the protein CASSKDRGDTGELFF.

A few counts support this clone. The chain couples TRBV19 to TRBJ1-5; 9 nucleotides match TRBD1. V lost 5 bases, J lost 0 bases, and 2 bases stayed unmatched. The V gene's germline CDR1 is LNHDA and CDR2 SQIVND (reference sequence). The CDR3 has 15 amino acids. CDR3 sequence reads: CASSGDRASNQPQHF. CDR3 DNA sequence: TGTGCCAGTAGTGGGGACAGGGCTAGCAATCAGCCCCAGCATTTT.

The rearrangement links TRBV18 to TRBJ2-3; D might be TRBD2 (5 bases). The germline V gene has CDR1 KGHSH and CDR2 LQKENI. This CDR3 spans 17 amino acids. Between the trimmed V and J ends, which lost 3 bases and 1 base, there was a span of 17 bases. Here the CDR3 DNA reads TGTGCCAGCTCACCCCCCGGAGGTGGGGTAGGCACAGATACGCAGTATTTT. The encoded protein is CASSPPGGGVGTDTQYF.

Concerning this clone itself: This CDR3 is also generated by other DNA sequences in the sample. This sequence joins TRBV7-9 and TRBJ1-1; tentatively, D is TRBD1 (5 bases). V was shortened by 5 bases and J by 0 bases, with 7 bases between the two germline ends. This CDR3 contains 13 residues. Germline CDR1 reads SEHNR; CDR2 reads FQNEAQ (reference sequence). This CDR3 reads CASSLQVNTEAFF. The CDR3 bases are TGTGCCAGCAGCCTACAGGTGAACACTGAAGCTTTCTTT.

The chain combines TRBV30 with TRBJ1-5, with TRBD1 as a possible D gene (5 bases). The CDR3 runs to 15 residues. CDR1 GTSNPN and CDR2 SVGIG come from the germline V gene (reference sequence). V shed 1 base and J shed 0 bases, with 10 bases lying between them. The CDR3 spells CAWSEQVYSNQPQHF. CDR3 DNA sequence: TGTGCCTGGAGTGAACAGGTTTATAGCAATCAGCCCCAGCATTTT.

In its sample, this clone was seen once. The chain uses TRBV6-5 and TRBJ2-3; D uncertain. Germline V gene lookup returns CDR1 MNHEY and CDR2 SVGAGI. The CDR3 runs 14 residues. V lost 6 bases, J lost 0 bases, and 10 bases lay in between. The CDR3 DNA is TGTGCCAGCAGCAGCGATCCTAGCACAGATACGCAGTATTTT. This gives the protein CASSSDPSTDTQYF.

This clone occurred once. The chain has TRBV30 and TRBJ2-3, with D perhaps matching TRBD1 (5 bases). The CDR3 has 15 amino acids. Germline lookup yields CDR1 GTSNPN and CDR2 SVGIG (reference sequence). With 2 bases removed from V and 1 base from J, the gap between germline ends came to 13 bases. In DNA form, the CDR3 reads TGTGCCTGGAGTAAGGGGCTTCCCGGCACAGATACGCAGTATTTT. Its protein is CAWSKGLPGTDTQYF.

This clone was counted only a few times. The chain links TRBV6-2 or TRBV6-3 to TRBJ1-5; D call uncertain. This CDR3 contains 13 residues. The germline V gene has CDR1 MNHEY and CDR2 SVGEGT. The V end lost 2 bases, the J end lost 1 base, and 3 bases lay between the germline ends. The CDR3 loop is CASSYPSNQPQHF. DNA of the CDR3: TGTGCCAGCAGTTACCCGAGCAATCAGCCCCAGCATTTT.

This clone was counted a few times. This chain uses TRBV3-1 (or the pseudogene TRBV3-2) with TRBJ1-1; D is unresolved. This CDR3 has 14 residues. The V and J ends lost 0 bases and 4 bases respectively, with 9 bases between them. Looked up from germline, CDR1 is LGHDT and CDR2 is YNNKEL (reference sequence). The CDR3 protein is CASSQEFPGTEAFF. In nucleotides, the CDR3 is TGTGCCAGCAGCCAAGAATTCCCCGGCACTGAAGCTTTCTTT.

This rearrangement joins TRBV30 to TRBJ2-1; no definite D call. This CDR3 has 12 residues. CDR1 and CDR2 from the germline V gene are GTSNPN and SVGIG (reference sequence). The ends were cut back, 0 bases at V and 7 bases at J, with 7 bases in the middle. The CDR3 DNA sequence: TGTGCCTGGAGTGTACTGGGTAATGAGCAGTTCTTC. Translated, it gives CAWSVLGNEQFF.

As concerns this clone: This specimen includes other DNA sequences encoding the same CDR3. This chain uses TRBV12-3 or TRBV12-4 with TRBJ2-5; 7 nucleotides agree with TRBD1. CDR3 length equals 13 residues. V shed 6 bases, J shed 2 bases, and the junction held 3 bases outside the gene matches. The CDR3 is CASSRDSQETQYF. The DNA of the CDR3 is TGTGCCAGCAGCCGGGACAGTCAAGAGACCCAGTACTTC.

The J gene is TRBJ1-2, the V gene TRBV7-3; TRBD1 agrees at 7 bases. This CDR3 contains 13 residues. The V gene's germline CDR1 is SGHTA and CDR2 FQGTGA. J lost 6 bases, V lost 5 bases, and 6 bases had no gene match. The CDR3 loop is CASSLQGGDGYTF. Here the CDR3 DNA reads TGTGCCAGCAGCCTACAAGGGGGCGATGGCTACACCTTC.

V gene TRBV5-6 combines with J gene TRBJ1-1; possible D gene TRBD1, 5 bases. V was cut by 1 base and J by 6 bases, with 7 bases left in between. The CDR3 consists of 12 residues. The V gene's germline CDR1 is SGHDT and CDR2 YYEEEE. For the CDR3, the DNA is TGTGCCAGCAGCTTGTGGGGGGCTGAAGCTTTCTTT. Translated, it gives CASSLWGAEAFF. The full variable domain, completed using reference TRBV5-6 and TRBJ1-1, is DAGVTQSPTHLIKTRGQQVTLRCSPKSGHDTVSWYQQALGQGPQFIFQYYEEEERQRGNFPDRFSGHQFPNYSSELNVNALLLGDSALYLCASSLWGAEAFFGQGTRLTVV.